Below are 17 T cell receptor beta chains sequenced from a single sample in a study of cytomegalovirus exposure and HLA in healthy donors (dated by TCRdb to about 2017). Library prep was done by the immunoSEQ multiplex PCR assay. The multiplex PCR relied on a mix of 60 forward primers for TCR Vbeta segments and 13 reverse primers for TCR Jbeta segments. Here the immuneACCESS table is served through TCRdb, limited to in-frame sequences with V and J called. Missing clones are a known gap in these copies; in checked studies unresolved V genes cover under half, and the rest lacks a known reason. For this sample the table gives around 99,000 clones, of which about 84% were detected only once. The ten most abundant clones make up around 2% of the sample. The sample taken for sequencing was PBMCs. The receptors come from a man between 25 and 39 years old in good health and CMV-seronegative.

CDR3 in amino acids: CASSLGTMETQYF. CDR3 nucleotide sequence: TGTGCCAGCAGCTTAGGGACTATGGAGACCCAGTACTTC. The chain recombines TRBV7-9 with TRBJ2-5, with a weak D call TRBD2 (6 bases). The germline gives CDR1 SEHNR, CDR2 FQNEAQ (reference sequence). The CDR3 totals 13 residues. Trimming shortened V by 1 base and J by 5 bases, and 8 bases separated the two germline ends.

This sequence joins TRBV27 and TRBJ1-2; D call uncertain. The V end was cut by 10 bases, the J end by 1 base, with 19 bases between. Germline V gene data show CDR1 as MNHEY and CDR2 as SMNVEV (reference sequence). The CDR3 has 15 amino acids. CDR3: CATVDWRGLNYGYTF. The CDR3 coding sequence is TGTGCCACCGTTGACTGGAGAGGACTTAACTATGGCTACACCTTC.

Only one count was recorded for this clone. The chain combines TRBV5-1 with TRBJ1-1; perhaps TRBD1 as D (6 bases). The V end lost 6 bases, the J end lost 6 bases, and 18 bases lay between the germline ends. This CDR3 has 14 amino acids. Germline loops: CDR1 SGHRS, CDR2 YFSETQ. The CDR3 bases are TGCGCCAGCAAATTGGGGCAGGGGTTGTCTGAAGCTTTCTTT. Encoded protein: CASKLGQGLSEAFF.

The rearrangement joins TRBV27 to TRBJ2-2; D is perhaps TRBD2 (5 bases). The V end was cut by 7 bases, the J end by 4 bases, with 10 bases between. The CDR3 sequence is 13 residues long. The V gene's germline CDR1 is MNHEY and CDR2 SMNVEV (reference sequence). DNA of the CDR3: TGTGCCAGCACGACCCGGGGCACCGGGGAGCTGTTTTTT. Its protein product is CASTTRGTGELFF.

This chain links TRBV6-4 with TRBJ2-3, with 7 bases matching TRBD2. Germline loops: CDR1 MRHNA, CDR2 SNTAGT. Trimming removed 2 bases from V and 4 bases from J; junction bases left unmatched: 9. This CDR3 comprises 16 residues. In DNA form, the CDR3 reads TGTGCCAGCAGTGACATCTGGGGGGGAGGGCCAGATACGCAGTATTTT. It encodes CASSDIWGGGPDTQYF.

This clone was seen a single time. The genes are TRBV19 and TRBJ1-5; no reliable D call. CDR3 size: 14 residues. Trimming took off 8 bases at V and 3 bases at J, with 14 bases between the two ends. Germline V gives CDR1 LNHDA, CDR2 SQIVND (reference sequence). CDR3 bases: TGTGCCAGTTGTTTTGGGCAAGTCAATCAGCCCCAGCATTTT. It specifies CASCFGQVNQPQHF.

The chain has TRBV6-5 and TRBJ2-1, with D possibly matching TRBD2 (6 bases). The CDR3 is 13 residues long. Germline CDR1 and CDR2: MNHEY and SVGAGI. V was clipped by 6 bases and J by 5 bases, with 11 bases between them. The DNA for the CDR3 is TGTGCCAGCAGCTCCTGGAGGGACAATGAGCAGTTCTTC. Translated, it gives CASSSWRDNEQFF.

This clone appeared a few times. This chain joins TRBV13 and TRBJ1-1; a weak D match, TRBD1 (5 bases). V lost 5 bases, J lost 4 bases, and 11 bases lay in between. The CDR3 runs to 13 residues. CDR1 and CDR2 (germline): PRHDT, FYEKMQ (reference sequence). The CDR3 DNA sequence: TGTGCCAGCAGCCCCGACAGCAGCACTGAAGCTTTCTTT. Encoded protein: CASSPDSSTEAFF.

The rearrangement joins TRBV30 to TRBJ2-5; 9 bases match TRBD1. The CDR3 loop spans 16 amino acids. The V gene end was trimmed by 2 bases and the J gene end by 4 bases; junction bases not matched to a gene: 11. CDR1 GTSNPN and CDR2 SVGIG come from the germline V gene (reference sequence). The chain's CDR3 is CAWSSGYRDRAETQYF. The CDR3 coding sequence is TGTGCCTGGAGTTCAGGATACCGGGACAGGGCAGAGACCCAGTACTTC.

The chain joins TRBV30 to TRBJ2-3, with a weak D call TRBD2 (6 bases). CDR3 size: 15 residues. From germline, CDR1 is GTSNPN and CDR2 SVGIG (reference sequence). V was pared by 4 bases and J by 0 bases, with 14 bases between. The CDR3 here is CAWKRDSASTDTQYF. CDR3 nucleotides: TGTGCCTGGAAACGGGACTCCGCTAGCACAGATACGCAGTATTTT.

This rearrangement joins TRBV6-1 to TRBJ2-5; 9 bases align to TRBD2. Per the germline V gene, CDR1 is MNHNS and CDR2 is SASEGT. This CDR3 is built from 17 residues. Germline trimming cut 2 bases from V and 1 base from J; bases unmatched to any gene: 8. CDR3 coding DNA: TGTGCCAGCAGTGAACGGCCCGGACTAGCGTTCCAAGAGACCCAGTACTTC. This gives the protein CASSERPGLAFQETQYF.

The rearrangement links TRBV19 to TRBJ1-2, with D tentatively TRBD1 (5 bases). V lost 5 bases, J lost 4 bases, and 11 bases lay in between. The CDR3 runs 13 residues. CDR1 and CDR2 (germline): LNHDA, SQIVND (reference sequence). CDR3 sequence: CASSVDRAYGYTF. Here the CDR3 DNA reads TGTGCCAGTAGTGTCGACAGAGCCTATGGCTACACCTTC. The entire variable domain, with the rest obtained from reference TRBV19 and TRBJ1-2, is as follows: DGGITQSPKYLFRKEGQNVTLSCEQNLNHDAMYWYRQDPGQGLRLIYYSQIVNDFQKGDIAEGYSVSREKKESFPLTVTSAQKNPTAFYLCASSVDRAYGYTFGSGTRLTVV.

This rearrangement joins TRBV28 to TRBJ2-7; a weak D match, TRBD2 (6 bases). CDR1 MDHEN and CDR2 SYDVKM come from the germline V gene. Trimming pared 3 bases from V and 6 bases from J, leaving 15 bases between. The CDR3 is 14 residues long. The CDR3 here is CASSFYGSRPEQYF. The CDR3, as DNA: TGTGCCAGCAGTTTTTACGGGAGCCGCCCCGAGCAGTACTTC.

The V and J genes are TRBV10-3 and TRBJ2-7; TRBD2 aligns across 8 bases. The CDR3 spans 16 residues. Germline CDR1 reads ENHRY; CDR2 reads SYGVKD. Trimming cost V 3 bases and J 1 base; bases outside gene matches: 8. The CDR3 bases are TGTGCCATCAGTGACACCGGGACTAGTCGTTCCTACGAGCAGTACTTC. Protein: CAISDTGTSRSYEQYF.

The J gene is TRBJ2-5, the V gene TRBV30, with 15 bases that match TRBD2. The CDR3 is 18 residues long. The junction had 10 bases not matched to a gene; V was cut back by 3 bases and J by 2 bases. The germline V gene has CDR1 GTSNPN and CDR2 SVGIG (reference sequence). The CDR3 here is CAWRRTSGRVRGQETQYF. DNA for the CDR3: TGTGCCTGGAGGCGGACTAGCGGGAGGGTAAGAGGTCAAGAGACCCAGTACTTC.

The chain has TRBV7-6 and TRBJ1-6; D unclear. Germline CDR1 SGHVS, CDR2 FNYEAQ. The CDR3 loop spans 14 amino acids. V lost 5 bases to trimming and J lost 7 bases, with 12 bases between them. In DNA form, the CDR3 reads TGTGCCAGCAGCACAATTGGTTGGAATTCACCCCTCCACTTT. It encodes CASSTIGWNSPLHF. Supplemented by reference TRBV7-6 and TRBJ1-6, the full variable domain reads GAGVSQSPRYKVTKRGQDVALRCDPISGHVSLYWYRQALGQGPEFLTYFNYEAQQDKSGLPNDRFSAERPEGSISTLTIQRTEQRDSAMYRCASSTIGWNSPLHFGNGTRLTVT.

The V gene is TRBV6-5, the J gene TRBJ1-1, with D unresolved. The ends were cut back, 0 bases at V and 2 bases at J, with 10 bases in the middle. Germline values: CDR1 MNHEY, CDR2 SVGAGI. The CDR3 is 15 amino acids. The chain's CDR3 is CASSYSRGYNTEAFF. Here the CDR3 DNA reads TGTGCCAGCAGTTACTCGAGAGGGTACAACACTGAAGCTTTCTTT.